These 22 T cell receptor beta chains were sequenced from one sample in a study of control samples from healthy donors and cancer patients. TCRdb's copy holds only in-frame clones and misses some; the assay was immunoSEQ multiplex PCR. The table shows about 50,000 clones, with roughly 93% occurring only once. Sample: PBMCs. These receptors all stem from a woman aged 45-59 years with head and neck cancer.

This clone occurred once. The genes are TRBV6-6 and TRBJ2-7; 10 positions match TRBD2. Germline V CDR1 and CDR2: MNHNY, SVGAGI (reference sequence). The CDR3 has 14 amino acids. V was pared by 6 bases and J by 3 bases, with 5 bases of the junction left unmatched. The CDR3 DNA reads TGTGCCAGCAGGAGACTAGCGGGTGACTACGAGCAGTACTTC. Translation: CASRRLAGDYEQYF.

The V call is TRBV4-3, the J call TRBJ2-2; possible D gene TRBD2, 6 bases. The CDR3 is made up of 16 amino acids. CDR1 is LGHNA, CDR2 YSLEER, per germline. V lost 1 base and J 0 bases, leaving 9 bases between the germline ends. This CDR3 reads CASSQGRAANTGELFF. The CDR3 nucleotides read TGCGCCAGCAGCCAAGGGAGGGCAGCGAACACCGGGGAGCTGTTTTTT.

The sample holds a few counts of this clone. The CDR3 is CASSFGRNNQPQHF. The DNA for the CDR3 is TGTGCCAGCAGTTTTGGACGGAACAATCAGCCCCAGCATTTT. The chain links TRBV6-2 or TRBV6-3 to TRBJ1-5; D is unclear. Trimming removed 4 bases at V and 3 bases at J, with 10 bases between. The germline gives CDR1 MNHEY, CDR2 SVGEGT. The CDR3 sequence is 14 residues long.

This clone was found once. The chain is built from TRBV30 and TRBJ1-2; D gene ambiguous. From germline, CDR1 is GTSNPN and CDR2 SVGIG (reference sequence). V lost 0 bases and J 4 bases, leaving 9 bases between the germline ends. The CDR3 has 13 residues. CDR3 DNA: TGTGCCTGGAGTGTACCTTTGAGCTATGGCTACACCTTC. Residues: CAWSVPLSYGYTF.

The chain links TRBV11-2 to TRBJ1-1, with 10 bases matching TRBD1. The CDR3 loop spans 15 amino acids. J lost 5 bases, V lost 1 base, and 4 bases had no gene match. Germline values: CDR1 SGHAT, CDR2 FQNNGV. The CDR3 DNA reads TGTGCCAGCAGCTTAGCCGGGACAGGGGTTACTGAAGCTTTCTTT. Its translation: CASSLAGTGVTEAFF.

The V and J genes are TRBV20-1 and TRBJ1-6; D unresolved. The V gene's germline CDR1 is DFQATT and CDR2 SNEGSKA (reference sequence). The CDR3 sequence is 13 residues long. Trimming stripped 3 bases from V and 10 bases from J, with 13 bases between. The CDR3 loop is CSASSGPLSPLHF. The CDR3 DNA is TGCAGTGCTAGTAGCGGGCCCCTCTCACCCCTCCACTTT.

The chain links TRBV6-2 or TRBV6-3 to TRBJ1-4; D is ambiguous. Trimming shortened V by 6 bases and J by 0 bases, and 8 bases separated the two germline ends. This CDR3 has 14 amino acids. Germline lookup yields CDR1 MNHEY and CDR2 SVGEGT. CDR3 region: CASSREPTNEKLFF. The CDR3 DNA reads as TGTGCCAGCAGCCGTGAACCAACTAATGAAAAACTGTTTTTT.

This chain uses TRBV2 with TRBJ2-2, with D unclear. V gave up 7 bases and J gave up 0 bases, with 9 bases separating them. CDR1 is SNHLY and CDR2 is FYNNEI in the germline V gene. This CDR3 is 14 amino acids long. CDR3: CASIFDTNTGELFF. The CDR3 coding sequence is TGTGCCAGCATTTTCGACACGAACACCGGGGAGCTGTTTTTT.

The chain recombines TRBV5-1 with TRBJ2-7, with D maybe TRBD1 (5 bases). V gave up 4 bases and J gave up 4 bases, with 9 bases separating them. Per germline, CDR1 SGHRS and CDR2 YFSETQ. The CDR3 covers 12 residues. CDR3 protein: CASSRDSYEQYF. The CDR3 DNA reads as TGCGCCAGCAGCCGTGACAGTTACGAGCAGTACTTC.

V usage is TRBV9 and J usage is TRBJ2-3; 9 bases map to TRBD1. J lost 1 base, V lost 5 bases, and 2 bases had no gene match. This CDR3 comprises 14 residues. Germline-derived CDR1 and CDR2 are SGDLS and YYNGEE. In DNA, the CDR3 is TGTGCCAGCAGGGGACAGGGAGGCACAGATACGCAGTATTTT. Encoded protein: CASRGQGGTDTQYF.

This chain links TRBV5-1 with TRBJ2-5; D not resolved. Germline CDR1 reads SGHRS; CDR2 reads YFSETQ. CDR3 length: 14 amino acids. The V end lost 0 bases, the J end lost 1 base, and 7 bases lay between the germline ends. The CDR3 DNA reads as TGCGCCAGCAGCTTGGGACAAACCCAAGAGACCCAGTACTTC. Encoded protein: CASSLGQTQETQYF.

The chain uses TRBV6-5 and TRBJ1-1, with D possibly matching TRBD1 (6 bases). The CDR3 consists of 15 residues. Trimming pared 0 bases from V and 8 bases from J, leaving 16 bases between. Looked up from germline, CDR1 is MNHEY and CDR2 is SVGAGI. For the CDR3, the DNA is TGTGCCAGCAGTTACTCTCCGGGACATAGTACGGAAGCTTTCTTT. Residues: CASSYSPGHSTEAFF.

This chain uses TRBV11-3 with TRBJ2-2; D gene ambiguous. CDR1 and CDR2 from the germline V gene are SGHNT and YENEEA. The CDR3 loop spans 14 amino acids. The V end lost 5 bases, the J end lost 0 bases, and 7 bases lay between the germline ends. CDR3 nucleotides: TGTGCCAGCAGCCCACCCCCGAACACCGGGGAGCTGTTTTTT. It codes for CASSPPPNTGELFF.

The sample holds one count of this clone. The gene calls are TRBV5-1 and TRBJ1-5, with a possible D match to TRBD1 (5 bases). The CDR3 runs 15 residues. Trimming pared 0 bases from V and 4 bases from J, leaving 11 bases between. Germline loops: CDR1 SGHRS, CDR2 YFSETQ. CDR3 DNA sequence: TGCGCCAGCAGCTTGGGGGTAGGGGAGAATCAGCCCCAGCATTTT. Amino acid sequence: CASSLGVGENQPQHF.

This clone was seen once. This chain joins TRBV5-1 and TRBJ1-1; a weak D match, TRBD1 (5 bases). This CDR3 is 14 amino acids long. Trimming took 1 base from V and 3 from J, leaving 10 bases between them. Germline V lookup: CDR1 SGHRS, CDR2 YFSETQ. The CDR3 reads CASSLKGVDTEAFF. DNA of the CDR3: TGCGCCAGCAGCTTGAAAGGGGTTGACACTGAAGCTTTCTTT.

The chain has TRBV7-2 and TRBJ1-6; TRBD1 might be the D (6 bases). The CDR3 covers 16 residues. Germline CDR1 and CDR2: SGHTA and FQGNSA. The V gene lost 0 bases and the J gene lost 6 bases, with 12 bases spanning the gap. The CDR3 DNA reads TGTGCCAGCAGCTTAGCACCAGGGGCCCTTAATTCACCCCTCCACTTT. It is translated as CASSLAPGALNSPLHF.

This chain links TRBV21-1 with TRBJ1-5; the D call of TRBD1 is as the table states it, not checked on the DNA. TRBV21-1 is classified as a pseudogene. The CDR3 consists of 16 residues. In DNA, the CDR3 is TGTGCCAGCAGCAAAGTGGAGGGGGCTATCAATCAGCCCCAGCATTTT. This gives the protein CASSKVEGAINQPQHF.

The V and J genes are TRBV30 and TRBJ1-2; the D is unclear. This CDR3 region has 11 residues. V lost 1 base, J lost 4 bases, and 4 bases lay in between. CDR1 and CDR2 (germline): GTSNPN, SVGIG (reference sequence). For the CDR3, the DNA is TGTGCCTGGAGTGGTATCTATGGCTACACCTTC. Encoded protein: CAWSGIYGYTF.

The gene calls are TRBV9 and TRBJ1-4, with D possibly TRBD1 on 6 matching bases. Germline lookup yields CDR1 SGDLS and CDR2 YYNGEE. V lost 5 bases, J lost 3 bases, and 14 bases lay in between. This CDR3 has 15 residues. CDR3 sequence: CASSQKGVPNEKLFF. CDR3 in DNA: TGTGCCAGCAGTCAGAAGGGGGTGCCTAATGAAAAACTGTTTTTT.

This sequence joins TRBV18 and TRBJ2-5; tentatively, D is TRBD1 (6 bases). Trimming removed 9 bases from V and 5 bases from J, with 22 bases in between. CDR1 and CDR2 (germline): KGHSH, LQKENI. CDR3 length: 15 amino acids. For the CDR3, the DNA is TGTGCCAGTTCTTTAACAGGGAACCCCCAGGAGACCCAGTACTTC. It is translated as CASSLTGNPQETQYF.

The gene calls are TRBV5-4 and TRBJ2-7, with a weak D call TRBD2 (5 bases). Trimming stripped 4 bases from V and 7 bases from J, with 21 bases between. The length of the CDR3 is 15 residues. Germline V gives CDR1 SGHNT, CDR2 YYREEE (reference sequence). The CDR3 is CASSLGPGSWTEQYF. CDR3 DNA sequence: TGTGCCAGCAGCCTGGGTCCCGGGTCCTGGACTGAGCAGTACTTC.

This chain links TRBV28 with TRBJ1-1; no reliable D call. Germline assignment: CDR1 MDHEN and CDR2 SYDVKM. V lost 1 base to trimming and J lost 1 base, with 4 bases between them. This CDR3 is 13 amino acids long. The CDR3 sequence is CASSLSANTEAFF. The CDR3 coding sequence is TGTGCCAGCAGTTTATCAGCGAACACTGAAGCTTTCTTT.